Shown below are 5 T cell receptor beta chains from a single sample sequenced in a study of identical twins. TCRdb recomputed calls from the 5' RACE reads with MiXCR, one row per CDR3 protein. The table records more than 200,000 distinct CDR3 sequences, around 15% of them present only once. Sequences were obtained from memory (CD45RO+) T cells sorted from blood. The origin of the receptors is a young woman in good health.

CDR3 sequence reads: CASSSQTLLLNTGELFF. CDR3 nucleotides: TGTGCCAGCAGCTCACAGACGCTCCTCCTCAACACCGGGGAGCTGTTTTTT. This rearrangement joins TRBV7-9 to TRBJ2-2; unclear D gene. Germline V gene lookup returns CDR1 SEHNR and CDR2 FQNEAQ (reference sequence). The CDR3 consists of 17 residues. V dropped 4 bases and J dropped 2 bases, with 17 bases sitting between them.

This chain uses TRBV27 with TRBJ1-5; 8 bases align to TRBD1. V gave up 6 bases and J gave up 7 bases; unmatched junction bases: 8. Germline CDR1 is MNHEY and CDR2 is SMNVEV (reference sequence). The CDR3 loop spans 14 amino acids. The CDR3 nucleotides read TGTGCCAGCAGGCAACAGGGGGTCGGACAGCCCCAGCATTTT. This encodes CASRQQGVGQPQHF.

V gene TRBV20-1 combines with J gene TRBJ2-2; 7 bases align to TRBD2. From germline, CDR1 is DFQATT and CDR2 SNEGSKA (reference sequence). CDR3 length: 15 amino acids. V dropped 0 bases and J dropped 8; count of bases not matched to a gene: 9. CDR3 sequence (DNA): TGCAGTGCTAGAGATAGGAGGGAGGGAGCGGGGGAGCTGTTTTTT. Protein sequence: CSARDRREGAGELFF.

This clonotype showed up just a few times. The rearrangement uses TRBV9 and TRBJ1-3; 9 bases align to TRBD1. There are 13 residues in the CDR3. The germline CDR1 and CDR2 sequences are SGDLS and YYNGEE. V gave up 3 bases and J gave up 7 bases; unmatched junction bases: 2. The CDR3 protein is CASSDGTGNTIYF. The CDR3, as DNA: TGTGCCAGCAGCGACGGGACAGGGAACACCATATATTTT.

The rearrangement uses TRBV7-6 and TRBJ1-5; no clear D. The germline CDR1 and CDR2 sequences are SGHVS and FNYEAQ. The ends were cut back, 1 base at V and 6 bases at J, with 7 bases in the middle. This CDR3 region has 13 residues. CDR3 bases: TGTGCCAGCAGCTTAGAATCGGCTCAGCCCCAGCATTTT. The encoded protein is CASSLESAQPQHF.